What follows are 18 T cell receptor beta chains derived from one specimen sequenced in a study of cytomegalovirus exposure and HLA in healthy donors. PCR amplification relied on 60 Vbeta primers (plus 13 Jbeta primers). Profiled with immunoSEQ multiplex PCR; TCRdb holds only in-frame clones, not every one. In the table there are some 130,000 clones, more than 60% of which are singletons. What was sequenced was PBMCs. The receptors shown here come from a woman aged 40-49 years in good health and CMV-seronegative.

This clone was seen a handful of times. The chain employs TRBV5-4 and TRBJ1-1; 12 bases match TRBD1. The CDR3 length is 17 residues. Germline V CDR1 and CDR2: SGHNT, YYREEE (reference sequence). The ends lost 1 base at V and 4 bases at J; junction bases unmatched: 8. This CDR3 reads CASSLRDRGRVGTEAFF. CDR3 nucleotide sequence: TGTGCCAGCAGCTTGCGGGACAGGGGGCGGGTAGGCACTGAAGCTTTCTTT.

The J gene is TRBJ2-1, the V gene TRBV11-3; TRBD2 matches at 11 bases. V shed 6 bases and J 4 bases; nucleotides not matched to a gene: 5. From germline, CDR1 is SGHNT and CDR2 YENEEA. The CDR3 consists of 15 residues. DNA of the CDR3: TGTGCCAGCAGTCCGGGACTAGCGGAATACAATGAGCAGTTCTTC. Translated: CASSPGLAEYNEQFF.

V gene TRBV5-1 combines with J gene TRBJ2-7, with D perhaps matching TRBD1 (6 bases). This CDR3 is 14 amino acids long. Germline V gives CDR1 SGHRS, CDR2 YFSETQ. Trimming cost V 4 bases and J 3 bases, with 14 bases left between them. Here the CDR3 reads CASSPDTGSYEQYF. CDR3 sequence (DNA): TGCGCCAGCAGCCCAGATACAGGGAGCTACGAGCAGTACTTC.

This chain connects TRBV9 to TRBJ2-3; 8 bases map to TRBD2. After removal of 4 bases from V and 0 bases from J, the junction contained 7 bases not matched to a gene. The CDR3 is made up of 16 amino acids. Germline-derived CDR1 and CDR2 are SGDLS and YYNGEE. The CDR3 region is CASSSTSGSSTDTQYF. The CDR3 nucleotides are TGTGCCAGCAGCTCCACTAGCGGCTCTAGCACAGATACGCAGTATTTT. The full variable domain, its missing parts supplied by reference TRBV9 and TRBJ2-3, is DSGVTQTPKHLITATGQRVTLRCSPRSGDLSVYWYQQSLDQGLQFLIQYYNGEERAKGNILERFSAQQFPDLHSELNLSSLELGDSALYFCASSSTSGSSTDTQYFGPGTRLTVL.

V usage is TRBV28 and J usage is TRBJ1-1; D possibly corresponds to TRBD1 (5 bases). CDR1 is MDHEN and CDR2 is SYDVKM in the germline V gene. CDR3 length: 15 amino acids. V gave up 6 bases and J gave up 0 bases, with 14 bases separating them. CDR3 residues: CASRGPDVLNTEAFF. Here the CDR3 DNA reads TGTGCCAGCAGGGGGCCCGATGTTTTGAACACTGAAGCTTTCTTT.

This clone has just one count. Other DNA sequences from this sample encode an identical CDR3 as well. This sequence joins TRBV19 and TRBJ2-1; TRBD2 might be the D (6 bases). V was shortened by 0 bases and J by 5 bases, with 11 bases between the two germline ends. Germline lookup yields CDR1 LNHDA and CDR2 SQIVND (reference sequence). The CDR3 spans 15 residues. CDR3 nucleotide sequence: TGTGCCAGTAGTATAGAGGGGCTAGCGCACAATGAGCAGTTCTTC. This sequence encodes CASSIEGLAHNEQFF.

This chain uses TRBV5-1 with TRBJ1-2; maybe TRBD1 (5 bases). V was shortened by 0 bases and J by 1 base, with 13 bases between the two germline ends. Looked up from germline, CDR1 is SGHRS and CDR2 is YFSETQ. There are 16 residues in the CDR3. CDR3 protein: CASSLDGEGINYGYTF. CDR3 coding DNA: TGCGCCAGCAGCTTGGATGGGGAGGGGATTAACTATGGCTACACCTTC.

V is TRBV25-1 and J is TRBJ2-1; D remains unclear. Trimming pared 3 bases from V and 8 bases from J, leaving 11 bases between. Germline V gene sequence: CDR1 MGHDK, CDR2 SYGVNS. The CDR3 has 13 amino acids. Here the CDR3 DNA reads TGTGCCAGCAGTGACGATGTAGTACATGAGCAGTTCTTC. Translated, it gives CASSDDVVHEQFF.

The chain is built from TRBV10-1 and TRBJ2-7; TRBD1 aligns across 8 bases. The germline V gene has CDR1 WNHNN and CDR2 SYGVQD (reference sequence). The CDR3 sequence is 15 residues long. V dropped 0 bases and J dropped 3; count of bases not matched to a gene: 4. The CDR3 DNA reads TGCGCCAGCAGTGAGTCCGGGACAGGTGTCTACGAGCAGTACTTC. This encodes CASSESGTGVYEQYF.

The chain carries TRBV5-8 and TRBJ1-4; 10 positions match TRBD1. The germline gives CDR1 SGHTS, CDR2 YDEGEE. After removal of 4 bases from V and 7 bases from J, the junction contained 10 bases not matched to a gene. The length of the CDR3 is 16 residues. DNA of the CDR3: TGTGCCAGCAGCAGTATCTCTGGGACAGGGGTTGAAAAACTGTTTTTT. It encodes CASSSISGTGVEKLFF.

The rearrangement links TRBV29-1 to TRBJ2-1, with D possibly TRBD1 on 5 matching bases. The CDR3 runs to 14 residues. V gave up 6 bases and J gave up 0 bases, with 12 bases separating them. CDR1 is SQVTM, CDR2 ANQGSEA, per germline. The CDR3 spells CSVPRGNSYNEQFF. In nucleotides, the CDR3 is TGCAGCGTGCCAAGGGGAAACTCCTACAATGAGCAGTTCTTC.

V and J are TRBV6-1 and TRBJ1-1; TRBD1 agrees at 7 bases. Losses at the gene ends were 6 bases for V and 1 base for J; bases not matched to a gene: 5. Germline CDR1 and CDR2: MNHNS and SASEGT. The CDR3 has 14 residues. CDR3 protein: CASRDRDRNTEAFF. The DNA for the CDR3 is TGTGCCAGCAGAGACAGGGACCGGAACACTGAAGCTTTCTTT.

This clone was observed a few times. The rearrangement uses TRBV6-1 and TRBJ1-4, with TRBD1 identical over 7 bases. Germline V gene lookup returns CDR1 MNHNS and CDR2 SASEGT. J lost 6 bases, V lost 7 bases, and 8 bases had no gene match. The CDR3 is 14 amino acids. This CDR3 reads CASTNRGPDEKLFF. CDR3 in DNA: TGTGCCAGCACGAACAGGGGACCCGATGAAAAACTGTTTTTT.

The CDR3: CASSEGLAGGLHEQYF. Here the CDR3 DNA reads TGTGCCAGCAGTGAGGGGCTAGCGGGGGGCCTCCACGAGCAGTACTTC. This chain links TRBV2 with TRBJ2-7; TRBD2 matches 11 bases. The CDR3 is made up of 16 amino acids. From germline, CDR1 is SNHLY and CDR2 FYNNEI. J was trimmed by 5 bases and V by 3 bases; bases with no gene match: 9.

The chain recombines TRBV7-8 with TRBJ1-2; a weak D match, TRBD1 (5 bases). This CDR3 spans 15 amino acids. Per germline, CDR1 SGHVS and CDR2 FQNEAQ. V lost 1 base and J 0 bases, leaving 9 bases between the germline ends. As DNA, the CDR3 is TGTGCCAGCAGCTTAGATCAGGGCTCTAACTATGGCTACACCTTC. Its protein product is CASSLDQGSNYGYTF.

The J gene is TRBJ1-4, the V gene TRBV28; possible D gene TRBD1, 6 bases. The V gene's germline CDR1 is MDHEN and CDR2 SYDVKM. The CDR3 spans 14 residues. V dropped 1 base and J dropped 8 bases, with 11 bases sitting between them. The CDR3 DNA follows: TGTGCCAGCAGTTTATTTGGGGGCTGGGAAAAACTGTTTTTT. It yields the protein CASSLFGGWEKLFF.

The rearrangement joins TRBV30 to TRBJ2-1, with D tentatively TRBD2 (7 bases). V was trimmed by 3 bases and J by 3 bases, leaving 12 bases between them. CDR3 length: 14 residues. Per germline, CDR1 GTSNPN and CDR2 SVGIG (reference sequence). The CDR3 loop is CAWRKGGVYNEQFF. DNA for the CDR3: TGTGCCTGGAGGAAGGGGGGGGTCTACAATGAGCAGTTCTTC.

The chain joins TRBV11-2 to TRBJ1-4, with 7 bases fitting TRBD1. CDR3 length: 15 residues. Germline V CDR1 and CDR2: SGHAT, FQNNGV. V lost 5 bases to trimming and J lost 4 bases; unmatched junction nucleotides: 7. CDR3 amino acids: CASSPGGPFNEKLFF. The CDR3 coding sequence is TGTGCCAGCAGCCCAGGGGGACCTTTTAATGAAAAACTGTTTTTT.